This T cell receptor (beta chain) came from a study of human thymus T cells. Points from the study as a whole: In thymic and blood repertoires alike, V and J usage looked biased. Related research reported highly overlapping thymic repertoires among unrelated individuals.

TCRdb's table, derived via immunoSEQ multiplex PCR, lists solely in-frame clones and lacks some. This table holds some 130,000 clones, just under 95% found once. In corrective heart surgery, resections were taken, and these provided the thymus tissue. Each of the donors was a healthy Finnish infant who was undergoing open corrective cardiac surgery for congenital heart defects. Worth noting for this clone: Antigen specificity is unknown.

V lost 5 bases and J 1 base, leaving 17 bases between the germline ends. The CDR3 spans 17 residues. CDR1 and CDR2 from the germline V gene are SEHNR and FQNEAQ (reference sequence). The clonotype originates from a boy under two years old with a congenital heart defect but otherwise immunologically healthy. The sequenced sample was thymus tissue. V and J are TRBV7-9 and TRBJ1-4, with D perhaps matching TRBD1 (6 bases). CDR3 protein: CASSPRTDKGTNEKLFF. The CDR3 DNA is TGTGCCAGCAGCCCCCGGACAGATAAGGGAACTAATGAAAAACTGTTTTTT.